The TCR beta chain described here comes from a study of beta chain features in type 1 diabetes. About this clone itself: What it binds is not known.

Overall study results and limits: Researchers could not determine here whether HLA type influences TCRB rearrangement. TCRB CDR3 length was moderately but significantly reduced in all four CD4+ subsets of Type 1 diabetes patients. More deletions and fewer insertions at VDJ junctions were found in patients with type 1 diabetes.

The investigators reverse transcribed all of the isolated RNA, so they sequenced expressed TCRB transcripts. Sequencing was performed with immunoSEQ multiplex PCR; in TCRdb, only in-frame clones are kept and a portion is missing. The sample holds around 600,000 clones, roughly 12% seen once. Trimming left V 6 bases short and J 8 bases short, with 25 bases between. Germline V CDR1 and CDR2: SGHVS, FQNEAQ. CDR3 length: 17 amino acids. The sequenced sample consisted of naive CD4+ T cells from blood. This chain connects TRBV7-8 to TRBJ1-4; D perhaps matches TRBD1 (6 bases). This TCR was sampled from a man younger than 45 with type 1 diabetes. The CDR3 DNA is TGTGCCAGCAGTCGGGCGGGTGGTACAGGGATTAAGGAAAAACTGTTTTTT. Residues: CASSRAGGTGIKEKLFF.